This T cell receptor (beta chain) derives from a study of CD8+ T cells in alopecia areata. Overall study context: The tofacitinib course ran for 6 to 18 months and was followed by 6 months off drug.

CDR1 and CDR2 from the germline V gene are LNHDA and SQIVND (reference sequence). V was pared by 5 bases and J by 1 base, with 11 bases between. The CDR3 sequence is 14 residues long. Once RNA had been extracted, it was reverse transcribed into cDNA to act as the sequencing template. Profiled with immunoSEQ multiplex PCR; TCRdb holds only in-frame clones, not every one. The data show 140,000 or so clones, with approximately 50% seen just once and roughly 0.92% held by the top ten. The sequence derives from a human donor with alopecia areata. The sample in question was CD4+ T cells sorted from blood, obtained at week 0. The V and J genes are TRBV19 and TRBJ2-5; D is perhaps TRBD1 (6 bases). CDR3 residues: CASSGQLAQETQYF. The CDR3 bases are TGTGCCAGTAGTGGACAGCTAGCCCAAGAGACCCAGTACTTC.